This TCR beta chain appears in the sequencing data of a study of blood T cells in healthy people across ages. This CDR3 is built from 15 residues. The ends lost 0 bases at V and 7 bases at J; junction bases unmatched: 5. Germline V gene sequence: CDR1 ENHRY, CDR2 SYGVKD. For the second PCR, which ran for 7 to 11 cycles, a sample-barcoded 5' primer and a J-beta primer mix were used. MiXCR was run by TCRdb on the 5' RACE reads, yielding one entry per CDR3 protein. Altogether over 1.5 million distinct CDR3 sequences are present, 49% being singletons, with the ten largest covering less than 2.5%. Sequenced sample: blood. The TCR was taken from a woman aged 35 to 49 in good health. The rearrangement joins TRBV10-3 to TRBJ2-1; 8 bases match TRBD1. The CDR3: CAISESGQGANEQFF. CDR3 nucleotide sequence: TGTGCCATCAGTGAGTCTGGCCAGGGGGCGAATGAGCAGTTCTTC.